This TCR beta chain originates from a study of blood T cell repertoires in COVID-19. Overall study: From T cells, B-cell-depleted T cells, or PBMCs came the material, which was cDNA or gDNA.

As handled by the study authors: Quantification of nucleated cells was approximated via reference gene primer amplification. TCRdb's table, derived via immunoSEQ multiplex PCR, lists solely in-frame clones and lacks some. V and J calls and clone size are as listed in that table; D and trimming were resolved from the DNA. The table records a few hundred thousand clones, more than 80% of them present only once. The CDR3 has 13 amino acids. V lost 7 bases and J lost 7, with 11 bases in between. Germline V gene sequence: CDR1 SNHLY, CDR2 FYNNEI. Input material: peripheral blood. This receptor was taken from a man aged 35 to 55 with acute or convalescent COVID-19. The V and J genes are TRBV2 and TRBJ1-6; perhaps TRBD1 as D (5 bases). The CDR3 loop reads CASKSGINSPLHF. In DNA, the CDR3 is TGTGCCAGCAAATCAGGGATAAATTCACCCCTCCACTTT. The whole variable domain, remainder taken from reference TRBV2 and TRBJ1-6, is EPEVTQTPSHQVTQMGQEVILRCVPISNHLYFYWYRQILGQKVEFLVSFYNNEISEKSEIFDDQFSVERPDGSNFTLKIRSTKLEDSAMYFCASKSGINSPLHFGNGTRLTVT.